A selection of T cell receptor beta chains follows, all from one sample in a study of technical replicates of blood from four donors. The method was immunoSEQ multiplex PCR; TCRdb's version includes in-frame clones alone and lacks a portion of them. The repertoire holds 70,000 to 85,000 clones, with 97% as singletons. What was sequenced was T cells isolated from PBMCs. The receptors were sampled from a human donor in good health. CDR3s include the opening cysteine and the closing phenylalanine or tryptophan. Each record gives: V gene, clone size, J gene, CDR3 protein. Not every row has a clone size; where given, it reads once, few, many or a size class.

TRBV7-8,few,TRBJ1-6,CASSLMGEDSNSPLHF
TRBV5-1,-,TRBJ2-3,CASSLQGDTQYF
TRBV6-1,-,TRBJ1-1,CASKYREGTEAFF
TRBV5-1,-,TRBJ1-6,CASSLDSSYNSPLHF
TRBV9,-,TRBJ2-1,CASSLNPGTGGVDEQFF
TRBV9,-,TRBJ1-1,CASSVGDRNTEAFF
TRBV5-4,-,TRBJ2-5,CASSLVGTSPTTEKETQYF
TRBV25-1,-,TRBJ1-1,CASSEYATGVNTEAFF
TRBV7-2,once,TRBJ2-5,CASSLWTGQETQYF
TRBV19,-,TRBJ1-1,CASSIGERNTEAFF
TRBV6-1,-,TRBJ2-7,CASSGGQGWNEQYF